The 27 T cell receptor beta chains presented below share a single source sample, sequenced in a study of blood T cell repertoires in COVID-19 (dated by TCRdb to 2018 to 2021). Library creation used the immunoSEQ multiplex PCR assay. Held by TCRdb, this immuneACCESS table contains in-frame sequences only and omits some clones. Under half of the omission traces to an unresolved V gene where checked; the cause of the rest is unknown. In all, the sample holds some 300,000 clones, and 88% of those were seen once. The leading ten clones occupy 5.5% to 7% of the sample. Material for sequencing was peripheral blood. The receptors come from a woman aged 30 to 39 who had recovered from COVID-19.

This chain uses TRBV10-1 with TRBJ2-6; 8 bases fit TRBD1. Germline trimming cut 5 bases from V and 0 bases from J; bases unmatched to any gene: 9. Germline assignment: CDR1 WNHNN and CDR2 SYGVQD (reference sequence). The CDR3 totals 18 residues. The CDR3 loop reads CASSSPDRANSGANVLTF. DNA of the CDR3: TGCGCCAGCAGTTCCCCGGACAGGGCAAACTCTGGGGCCAACGTCCTGACTTTC.

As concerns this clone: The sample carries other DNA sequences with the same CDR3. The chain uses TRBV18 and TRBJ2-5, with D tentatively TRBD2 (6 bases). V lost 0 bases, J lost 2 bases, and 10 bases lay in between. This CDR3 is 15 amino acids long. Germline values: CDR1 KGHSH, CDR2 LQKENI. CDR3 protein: CASSPPEGIQETQYF. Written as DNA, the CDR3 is TGTGCCAGCTCACCACCGGAGGGGATTCAAGAGACCCAGTACTTC.

The CDR3 spells CASSLTTGGQPNEKLFF. The CDR3, as DNA: TGTGCCAGCAGCTTGACTACGGGAGGTCAGCCAAATGAAAAACTGTTTTTT. V and J are TRBV5-6 and TRBJ1-4, with unresolved D. Germline lookup yields CDR1 SGHDT and CDR2 YYEEEE. With 1 base removed from V and 5 bases from J, the gap between germline ends came to 18 bases. This CDR3 is built from 17 residues.

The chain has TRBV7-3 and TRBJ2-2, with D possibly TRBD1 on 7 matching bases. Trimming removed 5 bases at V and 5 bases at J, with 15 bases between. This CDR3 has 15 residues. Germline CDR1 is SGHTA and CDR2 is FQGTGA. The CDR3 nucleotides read TGTGCCAGCAGCGCGGGACAGCGACGGACCGGGGAGCTGTTTTTT. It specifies CASSAGQRRTGELFF.

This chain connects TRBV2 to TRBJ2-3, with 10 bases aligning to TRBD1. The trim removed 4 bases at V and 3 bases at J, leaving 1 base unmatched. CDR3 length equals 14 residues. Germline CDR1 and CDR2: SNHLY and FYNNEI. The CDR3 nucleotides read TGTGCCAGCAGTGGGGACAGGGGAACAGATACGCAGTATTTT. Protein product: CASSGDRGTDTQYF.

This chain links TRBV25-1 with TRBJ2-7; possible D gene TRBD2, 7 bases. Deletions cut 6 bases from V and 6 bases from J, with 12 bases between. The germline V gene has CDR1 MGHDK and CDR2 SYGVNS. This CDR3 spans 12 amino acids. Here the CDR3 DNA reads TGTGCCAGCAGAAGGGGGGGGGCCGAGCAGTACTTC. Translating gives CASRRGGAEQYF.

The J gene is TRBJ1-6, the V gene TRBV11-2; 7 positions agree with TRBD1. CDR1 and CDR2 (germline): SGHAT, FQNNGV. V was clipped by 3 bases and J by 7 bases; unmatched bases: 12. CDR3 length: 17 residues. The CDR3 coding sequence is TGTGCCAGCAGCTTCCACCCTGCGGACAGGTTGAATTCACCCCTCCACTTT. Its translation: CASSFHPADRLNSPLHF. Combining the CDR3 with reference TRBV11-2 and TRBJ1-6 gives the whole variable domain EAGVAQSPRYKIIEKRQSVAFWCNPISGHATLYWYQQILGQGPKLLIQFQNNGVVDDSQLPKDRFSAERLKGVDSTLKIQPAKLEDSAVYLCASSFHPADRLNSPLHFGNGTRLTVT.

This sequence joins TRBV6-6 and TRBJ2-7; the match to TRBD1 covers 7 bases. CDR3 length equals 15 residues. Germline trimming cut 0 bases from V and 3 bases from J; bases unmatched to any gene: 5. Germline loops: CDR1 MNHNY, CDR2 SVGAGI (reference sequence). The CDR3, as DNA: TGTGCCAGCAGTTACTCGGGACAGACCATCTACGAGCAGTACTTC. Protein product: CASSYSGQTIYEQYF.

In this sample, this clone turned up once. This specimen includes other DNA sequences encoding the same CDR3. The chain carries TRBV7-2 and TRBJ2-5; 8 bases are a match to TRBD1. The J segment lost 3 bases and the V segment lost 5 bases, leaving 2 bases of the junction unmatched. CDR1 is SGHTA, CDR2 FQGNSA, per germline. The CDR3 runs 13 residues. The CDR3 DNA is TGTGCCAGCAGCCTGGACAGGGAAGAGACCCAGTACTTC. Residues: CASSLDREETQYF.

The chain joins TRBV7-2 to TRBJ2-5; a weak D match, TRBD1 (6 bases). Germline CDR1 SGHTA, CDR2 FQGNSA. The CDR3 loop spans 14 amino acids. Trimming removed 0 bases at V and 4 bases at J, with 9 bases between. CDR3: CASSLAGAPETQYF. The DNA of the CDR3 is TGTGCCAGCAGCTTAGCGGGGGCTCCAGAGACCCAGTACTTC.

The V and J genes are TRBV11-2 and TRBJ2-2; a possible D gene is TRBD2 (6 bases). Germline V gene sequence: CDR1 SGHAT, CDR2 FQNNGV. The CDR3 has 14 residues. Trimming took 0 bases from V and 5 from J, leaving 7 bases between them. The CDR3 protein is CASSLDGGTGELFF. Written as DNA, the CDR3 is TGTGCCAGCAGCTTAGATGGGGGGACCGGGGAGCTGTTTTTT.

The CDR3 region has the DNA TGTGCCAGCCCCGAGCAACAGGGAAACTATGGCTACACCTTC. It specifies CASPEQQGNYGYTF. The chain is built from TRBV28 and TRBJ1-2; D perhaps matches TRBD1 (6 bases). Trimming removed 8 bases at V and 2 bases at J, with 15 bases between. CDR3 size: 14 residues. Germline V lookup: CDR1 MDHEN, CDR2 SYDVKM.

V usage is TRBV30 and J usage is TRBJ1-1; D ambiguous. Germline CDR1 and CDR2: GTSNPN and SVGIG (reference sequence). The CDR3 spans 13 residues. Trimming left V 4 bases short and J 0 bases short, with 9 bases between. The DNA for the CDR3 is TGTGCCTGGATGCGGCAGTTGAACACTGAAGCTTTCTTT. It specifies CAWMRQLNTEAFF.

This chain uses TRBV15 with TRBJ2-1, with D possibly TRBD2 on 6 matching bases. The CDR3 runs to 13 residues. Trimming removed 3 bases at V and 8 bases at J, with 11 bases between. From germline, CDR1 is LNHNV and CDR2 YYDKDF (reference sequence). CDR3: CATSRDRRDEQFF. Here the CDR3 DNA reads TGTGCCACCAGCAGGGACCGGAGGGATGAGCAGTTCTTC.

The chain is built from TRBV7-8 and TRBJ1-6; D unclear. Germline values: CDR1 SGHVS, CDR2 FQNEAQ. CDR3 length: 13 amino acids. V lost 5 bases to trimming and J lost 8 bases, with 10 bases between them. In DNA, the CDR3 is TGTGCCAGCAGCCGAGGCGTCGATTCACCCCTCCACTTT. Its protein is CASSRGVDSPLHF.

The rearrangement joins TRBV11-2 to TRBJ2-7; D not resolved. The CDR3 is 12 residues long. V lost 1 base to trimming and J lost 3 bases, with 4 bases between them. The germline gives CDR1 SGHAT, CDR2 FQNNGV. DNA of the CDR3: TGTGCCAGCAGCTTAGCCGGCTACGAGCAGTACTTC. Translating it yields CASSLAGYEQYF.

The CDR3 region is CASTNRVQINYGYTF. CDR3 sequence (DNA): TGTGCCAGCACTAACAGGGTGCAGATTAACTATGGCTACACCTTC. This chain connects TRBV27 to TRBJ1-2; D may be TRBD1 (6 bases). CDR3 size: 15 residues. The ends were cut back, 7 bases at V and 1 base at J, with 16 bases in the middle. Germline values: CDR1 MNHEY, CDR2 SMNVEV (reference sequence).

CDR3 in DNA: TGTGCCAGCAGCACGATCGGAGGGGGCCGGAATTCACCCCTCCACTTT. This codes for CASSTIGGGRNSPLHF. This rearrangement joins TRBV7-2 to TRBJ1-6; 7 bases line up with TRBD1. CDR3 length: 16 residues. Germline lookup yields CDR1 SGHTA and CDR2 FQGNSA. V lost 5 bases, J lost 7 bases, and 11 bases stayed unmatched.

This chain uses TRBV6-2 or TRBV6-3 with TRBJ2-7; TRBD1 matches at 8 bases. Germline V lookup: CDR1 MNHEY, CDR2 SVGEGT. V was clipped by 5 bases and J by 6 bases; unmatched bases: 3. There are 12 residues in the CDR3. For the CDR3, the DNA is TGTGCCAGCAGTCGGACAGGGCGCGAGCAGTACTTC. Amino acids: CASSRTGREQYF.

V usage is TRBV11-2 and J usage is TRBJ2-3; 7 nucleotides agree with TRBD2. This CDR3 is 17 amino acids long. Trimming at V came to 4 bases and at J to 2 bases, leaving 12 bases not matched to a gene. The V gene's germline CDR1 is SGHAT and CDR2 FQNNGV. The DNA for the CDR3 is TGTGCCAGCAGCTCCGGGGGTACGGGGGGTATCACAGATACGCAGTATTTT. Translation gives CASSSGGTGGITDTQYF.

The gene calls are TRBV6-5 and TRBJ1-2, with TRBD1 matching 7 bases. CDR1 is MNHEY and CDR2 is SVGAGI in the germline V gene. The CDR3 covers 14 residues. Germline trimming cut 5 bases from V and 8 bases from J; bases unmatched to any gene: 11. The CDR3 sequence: CASSLDRSFRGYTF. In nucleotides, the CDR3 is TGTGCCAGCAGTCTGGACAGGAGTTTTCGCGGCTACACCTTC.

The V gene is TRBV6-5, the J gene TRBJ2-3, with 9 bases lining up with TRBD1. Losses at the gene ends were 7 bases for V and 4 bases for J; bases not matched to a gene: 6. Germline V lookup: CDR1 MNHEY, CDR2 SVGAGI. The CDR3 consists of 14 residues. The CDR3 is CASNYRQGADTQYF. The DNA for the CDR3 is TGTGCCAGCAACTACCGACAGGGGGCAGATACGCAGTATTTT.

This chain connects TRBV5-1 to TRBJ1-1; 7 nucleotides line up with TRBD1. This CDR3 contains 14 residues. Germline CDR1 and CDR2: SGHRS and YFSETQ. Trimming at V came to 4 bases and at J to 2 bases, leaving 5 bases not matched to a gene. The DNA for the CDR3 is TGCGCCAGCAGCCCGGACAGGAGAAACACTGAAGCTTTCTTT. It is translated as CASSPDRRNTEAFF.

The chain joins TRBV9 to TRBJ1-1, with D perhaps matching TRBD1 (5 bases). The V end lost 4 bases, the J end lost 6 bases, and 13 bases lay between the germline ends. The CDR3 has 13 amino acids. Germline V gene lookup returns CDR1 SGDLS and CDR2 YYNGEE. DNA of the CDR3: TGTGCCAGCAGCCATTCGGGGGAACCTGAAGCTTTCTTT. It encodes CASSHSGEPEAFF.

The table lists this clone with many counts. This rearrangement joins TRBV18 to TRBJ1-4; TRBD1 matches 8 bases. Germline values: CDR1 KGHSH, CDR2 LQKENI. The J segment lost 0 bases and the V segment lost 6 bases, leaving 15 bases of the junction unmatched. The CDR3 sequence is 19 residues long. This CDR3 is CASSYLKGQGSATNEKLFF. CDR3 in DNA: TGTGCCAGCTCGTACTTGAAAGGACAGGGCAGCGCAACTAATGAAAAACTGTTTTTT. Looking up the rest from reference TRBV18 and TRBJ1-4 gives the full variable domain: NAGVMQNPRHLVRRRGQEARLRCSPMKGHSHVYWYRQLPEEGLKFMVYLQKENIIDESGMPKERFSAEFPKEGPSILRIQQVVRGDSAAYFCASSYLKGQGSATNEKLFFGSGTQLSVL.

CDR3 amino acids: CSVGGHTEAFF. In nucleotides, the CDR3 is TGCAGCGTTGGGGGGCACACTGAAGCTTTCTTT. This chain links TRBV29-1 with TRBJ1-1, with TRBD1 as a possible D gene (6 bases). CDR1 and CDR2 (germline): SQVTM, ANQGSEA. The CDR3 has 11 amino acids. V dropped 4 bases and J dropped 3 bases, with 6 bases sitting between them.

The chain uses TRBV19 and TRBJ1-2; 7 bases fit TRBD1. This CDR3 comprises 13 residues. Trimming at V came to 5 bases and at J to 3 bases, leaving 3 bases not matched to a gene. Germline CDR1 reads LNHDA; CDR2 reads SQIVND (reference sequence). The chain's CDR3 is CASSLTGDYGYTF. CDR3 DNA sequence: TGTGCCAGTAGTCTCACAGGGGACTATGGCTACACCTTC.